This TCR beta chain originates from a study of quantifying T cell responses using KT2 cells (dated by TCRdb to 2016 to 2017). Notes on the research overall: RNA was DNase-treated and reverse transcribed with TCR alpha and beta constant-region primers, mostly using SuperScript III. To avoid over-amplification, PCR2 was carried out as a SYBR Green qPCR and halted once a predetermined fluorescence threshold was reached. The efficiency of the T4 ligation step under optimum conditions was estimated to be greater than 9.5%.

The sample holds a few counts of this clonotype. The antigen this receptor binds is unknown. No quality values exist for individual bases; no much larger clone is one base distant. What the authors observed across the whole study: Detection of KT2 sequences showed saturation at very high KT2 spike-in numbers. A linear scaling of KT2 alpha and beta sequence counts with input KT2 cell number was observed over several orders of magnitude. KT2 sequences were still detected at the lowest spike-in tested, roughly one KT2 cell per 100,000 PBMC. This TCR sequencing study did not compare the pipeline side by side with other TCR sequencing techniques.

Libraries came from UMI-ligation and nested PCR. A single-stranded oligonucleotide bearing the Illumina SP2 sequence and a UMI was ligated to the 3' end of the cDNA with T4 RNA ligase 1. PCR1 consisted of four to five cycles (98 degrees C 15 s, 69 degrees C 30 s, 72 degrees C 40 s), and for the beta primer an equimolar mix of RC1.1 and RC1.2 was used to cover TRBC1 and TRBC2. From PCR2 onward, TCR alpha and beta chains were processed separately, and sample indices and Illumina adaptors were added. Placed after an 8-base spacer, the UMI was made up of 12 random nucleotides arranged as two hexamers with a spacer between them. Sequencing was done on an Illumina MiSeq using v2 2x251 paired-end chemistry, usually with approximately eleven samples per run. To increase diversity, roughly 4.5-7.5% PhiX DNA was added to each sequencing library. As for how the authors treated the data: Raw reads were converted to FASTQ with bcl2fastq and were demultiplexed by dual indices with Demultiplexor. V and J genes were assigned by Decombinator through tag matching, with a single base-pair mismatch being allowed. Using UMIs, Collapsinator corrected both sequencing errors and the frequency errors that come from PCR heterogeneity. Decombinator identifiers were converted to nucleotide sequence by CDR3Translator, the sequences were translated to amino acids, and CDR3 was extracted using C- and N-terminal motifs. A cluster of KT2 sequences sharing one unique molecular identifier was counted as one distinct KT2 TCR. The public reads were run again by TCRdb, first through fastp at Q25 and then through MiXCR, and only productive beta chains were kept. Entries that share a CDR3 protein sequence are merged under the most common genes and DNA. It is TCRdb's table, rather than the study itself, that gives the V and J calls and clone size. This sample holds 42,000 or so distinct CDR3 sequences; approximately 15% were observed only once. Together, the top ten hold approximately 40% of the sample.

To test the sensitivity and accuracy of the pipeline, known numbers of KT2, a T cell clone whose TCR had already been sequenced, were spiked into unfractionated PBMC. KT2 cells were mixed with a fixed number of PBMC to create a range of KT2-to-PBMC ratios. In the germline V gene (reference sequence), CDR1 corresponds to LNHDA and CDR2 to SQIVND. V is pared back by 3 bases and J by 3 bases, with 11 bases lying between the germline termini. The CDR3 sequence holds 14 residues, the cysteine and phenylalanine included. The sequence is cut down to CDR3 DNA, 42 bases in frame from base 1. The receptor chain draws on TRBV19 and TRBJ2-5; the D segment might be TRBD1 or TRBD2, since each matches 5 bases. The sample taken for sequencing was PBMCs spiked with cells of the T cell clone KT2. The receptor's source is a human donor. The CDR3 reads CASSIGTPKETQYF. The DNA sequence is TGTGCCAGTAGTATCGGGACGCCGAAAGAGACCCAGTACTTC.